Listed below are T cell receptor beta chains from one sample, sequenced in a study of blood T cell repertoires in COVID-19. The table came from immunoSEQ multiplex PCR; TCRdb's copy has only in-frame clones and leaves some out. In the table there are 27,000 or so clones, around 90% of which are singletons. The sequenced sample was peripheral blood. The receptors come from a human donor in a cohort sampled during active COVID-19. The CDR3 runs from the conserved cysteine through the conserved F or W. The D gene is left open where the match is weak. Clone size appears in some rows only: once, few, many, or a class for an expanded clone.

v_gene: TRBV27; j_gene: TRBJ2-4; d_gene: -; abundance: -; len: 16; CDR3nt: TGTGCCAGCAGTTTCCTTCCGACGGGGGTAAAAAACATTCAGTACTTC; CDR3aa: CASSFLPTGVKNIQYF
v_gene: TRBV10-1; j_gene: TRBJ2-5; d_gene: -; abundance: -; len: 11; CDR3nt: TGCGCCAGCAAGGGGGAGGAGACCCAGTACTTC; CDR3aa: CASKGEETQYF
v_gene: TRBV5-5; j_gene: TRBJ2-2; d_gene: -; abundance: -; len: 15; CDR3nt: TGTGCCAGCACCGAAATCCAGGGATACACCGGGGAGCTGTTTTTT; CDR3aa: CASTEIQGYTGELFF
v_gene: TRBV28; j_gene: TRBJ2-7; d_gene: TRBD2; abundance: -; len: 13; CDR3nt: TGTGCCAGCAGCCTAGCGGGATCTAGCGAGCAGTACTTC; CDR3aa: CASSLAGSSEQYF
v_gene: TRBV28; j_gene: TRBJ2-7; d_gene: TRBD1; abundance: -; len: 14; CDR3nt: TGTGCCAGCACCCAGGACAGGCCATCCTACGAGCAGTACTTC; CDR3aa: CASTQDRPSYEQYF
v_gene: TRBV7-9; j_gene: TRBJ1-3; d_gene: -; abundance: -; len: 13; CDR3nt: TGTGCCAGCGCTCAAGGGGCAGGAAACACCATATATTTT; CDR3aa: CASAQGAGNTIYF
v_gene: TRBV12-3/TRBV12-4; j_gene: TRBJ1-1; d_gene: -; abundance: -; len: 11; CDR3nt: TGTGCCAGCAGTTTGAGGACAGTCGCTTTCTTT; CDR3aa: CASSLRTVAFF
v_gene: TRBV21-1; j_gene: TRBJ1-2; d_gene: -; abundance: -; len: 17; CDR3nt: TGTGCCAGCAGCGACCCCGGGACAGGGGCTTTTTATTATGGCTACACCTTC; CDR3aa: CASSDPGTGAFYYGYTF
v_gene: TRBV19; j_gene: TRBJ2-3; d_gene: TRBD1; abundance: -; len: 14; CDR3nt: TGTGCCAGTAGCCGGCAGGGGGCTTGGGATACGCAGTATTTT; CDR3aa: CASSRQGAWDTQYF
v_gene: TRBV7-9; j_gene: TRBJ2-7; d_gene: -; abundance: -; len: 13; CDR3nt: TGTGCCAGCAGCTTGACTTTAGCAGGGGAGCAGTACTTC; CDR3aa: CASSLTLAGEQYF
v_gene: TRBV20-1; j_gene: TRBJ2-5; d_gene: -; abundance: -; len: 12; CDR3nt: TGCAGTGCTAGTGGCAGGGGTTCATCCCAGTACTTC; CDR3aa: CSASGRGSSQYF
v_gene: TRBV11-1; j_gene: TRBJ1-1; d_gene: TRBD1; abundance: -; len: 15; CDR3nt: TGTGCCAGCAGCCCCATGTGGGACAGTAGCACTGAAGCTTTCTTT; CDR3aa: CASSPMWDSSTEAFF
v_gene: TRBV25-1; j_gene: TRBJ2-5; d_gene: -; abundance: -; len: 11; CDR3nt: TGTGCCAGCAAGGAGGAAGAGACCCAGTACTTC; CDR3aa: CASKEEETQYF
v_gene: TRBV7-3; j_gene: TRBJ2-2; d_gene: TRBD2; abundance: -; len: 16; CDR3nt: TGTGCCAGCAGCCCGACCGAGCGGGAGTACCCCGGGGAGCTGTTTTTT; CDR3aa: CASSPTEREYPGELFF
v_gene: TRBV3-1/TRBV3-2; j_gene: TRBJ2-1; d_gene: -; abundance: -; len: 14; CDR3nt: TGTGCCAGCAGCCAAGGACTAGATTACAATGAGCAGTTCTTC; CDR3aa: CASSQGLDYNEQFF
v_gene: TRBV5-5; j_gene: TRBJ1-4; d_gene: -; abundance: -; len: 14; CDR3nt: TGTGCCAGCAGCCGTTCGACAGCGATGGAAAAACTGTTTTTT; CDR3aa: CASSRSTAMEKLFF
v_gene: TRBV19; j_gene: TRBJ1-5; d_gene: TRBD1; abundance: once; len: 15; CDR3nt: TGTGCCAGTACCCGAAGGACAGGGGCGCACCAGCCCCAGCATTTT; CDR3aa: CASTRRTGAHQPQHF
v_gene: TRBV7-6; j_gene: TRBJ2-7; d_gene: TRBD1; abundance: few; len: 16; CDR3nt: TGTGCCAGCAGCTTAGGGGAGGGACAGGGACATTACGAGCAGTACTTC; CDR3aa: CASSLGEGQGHYEQYF
v_gene: TRBV27; j_gene: TRBJ1-6; d_gene: TRBD1; abundance: -; len: 16; CDR3nt: TGTGCCAGCAGTTCGGGACAGGGGTACGCTAATTCACCCCTCCACTTT; CDR3aa: CASSSGQGYANSPLHF
v_gene: TRBV4-1; j_gene: TRBJ2-1; d_gene: TRBD2; abundance: once; len: 17; CDR3nt: TGCGCCAGCAGCCGGACTAGCGGGAGGTCGGAGTTCAATGAGCAGTTCTTC; CDR3aa: CASSRTSGRSEFNEQFF
v_gene: TRBV11-2; j_gene: TRBJ2-2; d_gene: TRBD1; abundance: -; len: 15; CDR3nt: TGTGCCAGCAGCCAACGGGACAGGGTAACCGGGGAGCTGTTTTTT; CDR3aa: CASSQRDRVTGELFF
v_gene: TRBV18; j_gene: TRBJ1-1; d_gene: -; abundance: -; len: 13; CDR3nt: TGTGCCAGCTCACGACAGGTGAACACTGAAGCTTTCTTT; CDR3aa: CASSRQVNTEAFF
v_gene: TRBV5-1; j_gene: TRBJ1-4; d_gene: -; abundance: -; len: 16; CDR3nt: TGCGCCAGCAGCGAAGAATTACAGGGTCGGTATGAAAAACTGTTTTTT; CDR3aa: CASSEELQGRYEKLFF
v_gene: TRBV19; j_gene: TRBJ2-7; d_gene: TRBD1; abundance: -; len: 13; CDR3nt: TGTGCCAGCCCCGGGACAGACTCCTACGAGCAGTACTTC; CDR3aa: CASPGTDSYEQYF
v_gene: TRBV12-1; j_gene: TRBJ1-6; d_gene: -; abundance: -; len: 14; CDR3nt: TGTGCCAGCAGCTCTCCGGGACAAGGGAACCCCCTCCACTTT; CDR3aa: CASSSPGQGNPLHF
v_gene: TRBV19; j_gene: TRBJ2-5; d_gene: -; abundance: -; len: 13; CDR3nt: TGTGCCAGTACGGCAAGGGCGGGGGAGACCCAGTACTTC; CDR3aa: CASTARAGETQYF
v_gene: TRBV18; j_gene: TRBJ1-1; d_gene: -; abundance: -; len: 13; CDR3nt: TGTGCCAGCTCACCCCCAGTGAACACTGAAGCTTTCTTT; CDR3aa: CASSPPVNTEAFF
v_gene: TRBV12-3/TRBV12-4; j_gene: TRBJ2-5; d_gene: TRBD2; abundance: -; len: 12; CDR3nt: TGTGCCAGCCGTTTGGGAGGGAAGACCCAGTACTTC; CDR3aa: CASRLGGKTQYF
v_gene: TRBV5-1; j_gene: TRBJ2-7; d_gene: TRBD1; abundance: -; len: 14; CDR3nt: TGCGCCAGCAGCTCCGGGACAGTGACCTACGAGCAGTACTTC; CDR3aa: CASSSGTVTYEQYF
v_gene: TRBV27; j_gene: TRBJ1-2; d_gene: -; abundance: -; len: 15; CDR3nt: TGTGCCAGCAGTTTTTATAAAGGGGCGCAAGGTGGCTACACCTTC; CDR3aa: CASSFYKGAQGGYTF
v_gene: TRBV28; j_gene: TRBJ2-1; d_gene: -; abundance: -; len: 16; CDR3nt: TGTGCCAGCAGTTTCTCGGGAGTAGTCGCCTACAATGAGCAGTTCTTC; CDR3aa: CASSFSGVVAYNEQFF
v_gene: TRBV19; j_gene: TRBJ2-2; d_gene: TRBD2; abundance: -; len: 18; CDR3nt: TGTGCCAGTAGTATAGAGGGAGGGTGGGGTTCGAACACCGGGGAGCTGTTTTTT; CDR3aa: CASSIEGGWGSNTGELFF
v_gene: TRBV5-6; j_gene: TRBJ2-3; d_gene: TRBD1; abundance: -; len: 18; CDR3nt: TGTGCCAGCAGCTCCCCTAGACCGACAGGGTATGGATCAGATACGCAGTATTTT; CDR3aa: CASSSPRPTGYGSDTQYF
v_gene: TRBV19; j_gene: TRBJ2-5; d_gene: TRBD2; abundance: -; len: 16; CDR3nt: TGTGCCAGTAGTATGGGGGTAGCGGGAGGACGGGAGACCCAGTACTTC; CDR3aa: CASSMGVAGGRETQYF
v_gene: TRBV19; j_gene: TRBJ1-3; d_gene: -; abundance: -; len: 15; CDR3nt: TGTGCCAGTAGGGGCCGAGGGAGCTCTGGAAACACCATATATTTT; CDR3aa: CASRGRGSSGNTIYF
v_gene: TRBV7-9; j_gene: TRBJ2-3; d_gene: -; abundance: -; len: 19; CDR3nt: TGTGCCAGCAGCTTAAAAAACGGCAGCGACGCATCCTTCTCGCGTACGCAGTATTTT; CDR3aa: CASSLKNGSDASFSRTQYF
v_gene: TRBV19; j_gene: TRBJ1-1; d_gene: TRBD1; abundance: -; len: 13; CDR3nt: TGTGCCACCGCGGCGGACAGGGTTACTGAAGCTTTCTTT; CDR3aa: CATAADRVTEAFF
v_gene: TRBV19; j_gene: TRBJ2-3; d_gene: TRBD2; abundance: -; len: 16; CDR3nt: TGTGCCAGTAGTATTCGACTAGCGGGGGCCACAGATACGCAGTATTTT; CDR3aa: CASSIRLAGATDTQYF
v_gene: TRBV4-1; j_gene: TRBJ1-3; d_gene: TRBD1; abundance: -; len: 20; CDR3nt: TGCGCCAGCAGCCCGACGCTGGGGGGTGCCCGGGACAGTAAAAGAAACACCATATATTTT; CDR3aa: CASSPTLGGARDSKRNTIYF
v_gene: TRBV6-5; j_gene: TRBJ2-1; d_gene: TRBD2; abundance: once; len: 16; CDR3nt: TGTGCCAGCAGTTACCGGACTAGCGGGAGGGCCAATGAGCAGTTCTTC; CDR3aa: CASSYRTSGRANEQFF
v_gene: TRBV19; j_gene: TRBJ2-1; d_gene: TRBD2; abundance: -; len: 19; CDR3nt: TGTGCCAGTTCTCCGGGACTAGCGGGAAGGTATCGGTCCTACAATGAGCAGTTCTTC; CDR3aa: CASSPGLAGRYRSYNEQFF
v_gene: TRBV30; j_gene: TRBJ2-7; d_gene: -; abundance: -; len: 14; CDR3nt: TGTGCCTGGAGGGCCATTCGCGGGACCTACGAGCAGTACTTC; CDR3aa: CAWRAIRGTYEQYF
v_gene: TRBV2; j_gene: TRBJ2-1; d_gene: TRBD1; abundance: -; len: 14; CDR3nt: TGTGCCAGCGTAAACAGGGGTGGGTACAATGAGCAGTTCTTC; CDR3aa: CASVNRGGYNEQFF
v_gene: TRBV6-5; j_gene: TRBJ2-2; d_gene: TRBD2; abundance: -; len: 13; CDR3nt: TGTGCCAGCAGCCAGAGCGGGGCCGGGGAGCTGTTTTTT; CDR3aa: CASSQSGAGELFF
v_gene: TRBV5-4; j_gene: TRBJ2-3; d_gene: -; abundance: once; len: 14; CDR3nt: TGTGCCAGCAGCTTTTTTACTAGCACAGATACGCAGTATTTT; CDR3aa: CASSFFTSTDTQYF
v_gene: TRBV5-1; j_gene: TRBJ1-1; d_gene: -; abundance: -; len: 13; CDR3nt: TGCGCCAGCAGCTTGGCCAGGGGTCTCGAAGCTTTCTTT; CDR3aa: CASSLARGLEAFF
v_gene: TRBV15; j_gene: TRBJ2-5; d_gene: TRBD2; abundance: -; len: 15; CDR3nt: TGTGCCACCAGCAGAAAGAGGACTAGCGTAAAGACCCAGTACTTC; CDR3aa: CATSRKRTSVKTQYF
v_gene: TRBV28; j_gene: TRBJ2-2; d_gene: TRBD1; abundance: -; len: 17; CDR3nt: TGTGCCAGCAGCCGACCTTGGGACGCAGGGGGTGCCGGGGAGCTGTTTTTT; CDR3aa: CASSRPWDAGGAGELFF